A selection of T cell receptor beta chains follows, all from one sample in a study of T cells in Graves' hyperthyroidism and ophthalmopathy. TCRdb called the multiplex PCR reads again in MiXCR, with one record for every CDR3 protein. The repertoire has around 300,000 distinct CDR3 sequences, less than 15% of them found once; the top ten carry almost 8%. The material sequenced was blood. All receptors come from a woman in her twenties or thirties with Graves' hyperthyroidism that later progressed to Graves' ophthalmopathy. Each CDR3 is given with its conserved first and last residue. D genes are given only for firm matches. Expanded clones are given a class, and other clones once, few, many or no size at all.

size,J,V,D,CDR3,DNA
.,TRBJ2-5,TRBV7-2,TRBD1,CASSTSGTGHMRETQYF,TGTGCCAGCAGTACATCCGGGACAGGGCATATGCGAGAGACCCAGTACTTC
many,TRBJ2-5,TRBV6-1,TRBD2,CASSYLLAALQETQYF,TGTGCCAGCAGTTATCTTCTAGCGGCCCTCCAAGAGACCCAGTACTTC
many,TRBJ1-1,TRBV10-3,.,CAASRGQMNTEAFF,TGTGCCGCCAGTAGAGGACAGATGAACACTGAAGCTTTCTTT
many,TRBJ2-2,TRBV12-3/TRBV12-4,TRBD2,CASSFRSGSFAGELFF,TGTGCCAGCAGTTTCCGTAGCGGGAGTTTCGCCGGGGAGCTGTTTTTT
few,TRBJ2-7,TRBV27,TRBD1,CASSPPNRGIYEQYF,TGTGCCAGCAGTCCGCCTAACAGGGGAATCTACGAGCAGTACTTC
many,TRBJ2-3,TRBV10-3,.,CAISESRRDTDTQYF,TGTGCCATCAGTGAGTCCCGCCGGGACACAGATACGCAGTATTTT
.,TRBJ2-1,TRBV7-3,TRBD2,CASRESGSFGEQFF,TGTGCCAGCAGGGAGAGCGGGAGTTTTGGTGAGCAGTTCTTC
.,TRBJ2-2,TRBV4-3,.,CASSQDVLAAGTGELFF,TGCGCCAGCAGCCAAGATGTGTTGGCGGCAGGCACCGGGGAGCTGTTTTTT
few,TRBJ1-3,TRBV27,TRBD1,CASRPSRGGQGSGNTIYF,TGTGCCAGCAGACCCTCGCGAGGGGGACAGGGTAGCGGAAACACCATATATTTT
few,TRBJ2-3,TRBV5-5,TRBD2,CASSTIAGGYTGTQYF,TGTGCCAGCAGCACCATAGCGGGAGGATACACAGGTACGCAGTATTTT
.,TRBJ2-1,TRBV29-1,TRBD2,CSVDLVSGRSSYNEQFF,TGCAGCGTTGATTTGGTTAGCGGGAGAAGCTCCTACAATGAGCAGTTCTTC
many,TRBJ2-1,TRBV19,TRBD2,CASSGLAGHNKNEQFF,TGTGCCAGTAGTGGATTAGCGGGACACAACAAGAATGAGCAGTTCTTC
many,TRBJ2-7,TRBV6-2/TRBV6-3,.,CASRDSLRYEQYF,TGTGCCAGCAGGGACTCGCTTCGCTACGAGCAGTACTTC
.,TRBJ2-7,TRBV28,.,CASSLYNFRDRDTGYEQYF,TGTGCCAGCAGTTTATATAATTTCCGAGATAGGGACACGGGCTACGAGCAGTACTTC
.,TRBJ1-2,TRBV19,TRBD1,CASSIGLTGKKGYTF,TGTGCCAGTAGTATAGGTCTGACAGGGAAGAAGGGCTACACCTTC
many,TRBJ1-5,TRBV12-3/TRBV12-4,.,CASSLFSGQPQHF,TGTGCCAGCAGTTTATTTTCTGGGCAGCCCCAGCATTTT
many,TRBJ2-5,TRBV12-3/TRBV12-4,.,CATGVAIQETQYF,TGTGCCACAGGGGTAGCGATACAAGAGACCCAGTACTTC
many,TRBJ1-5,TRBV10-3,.,CAISESRGRGNSNQPQHF,TGTGCCATCAGTGAGTCGAGGGGTAGGGGCAATAGCAATCAGCCCCAGCATTTT
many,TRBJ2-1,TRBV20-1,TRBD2,CSAKISGRSHGNEQFF,TGCAGTGCCAAGATCAGCGGGAGGTCGCATGGGAATGAGCAGTTCTTC
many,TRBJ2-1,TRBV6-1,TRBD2,CASRGTSGSYNEQFF,TGTGCCAGCAGGGGTACTAGCGGGTCCTACAATGAGCAGTTCTTC
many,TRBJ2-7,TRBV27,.,CASSLFGGPYEQYF,TGTGCCAGCAGTTTATTCGGCGGTCCCTACGAGCAGTACTTC